This T cell receptor (beta chain) came from a study of T-cell memory formation after mild COVID-19. Study details: There were largely donor-specific TCR clusters.

V lost 0 bases, J lost 3 bases, and 18 bases lay in between. The CDR3 length is 17 residues. Germline lookup yields CDR1 SGHRS and CDR2 YFSETQ. One entry per CDR3 protein, called by TCRdb with MiXCR from the 5' RACE reads. The sample lists about 470,000 distinct CDR3 sequences, 18% seen once, with 9% to 15% in the top ten. On this clonotype: The antigen is unknown.

Study outcomes and limitations: Most CD4+ clones that shrank were in CM and EM, while CD8+ ones turned up in EMRA.

This receptor was obtained from an adult woman who had mild COVID-19 (a few samples of this study predate the infection). Cell type and time point are not known. The sample taken for sequencing was PBMCs or a T cell subset sorted from them (not recorded which). The chain links TRBV5-1 to TRBJ1-1; possible D gene TRBD1, 5 bases. As DNA, the CDR3 is TGCGCCAGCAGCTTGGGATTCGGGGGTCGGTTCGACACTGAAGCTTTCTTT. This translates into CASSLGFGGRFDTEAFF.